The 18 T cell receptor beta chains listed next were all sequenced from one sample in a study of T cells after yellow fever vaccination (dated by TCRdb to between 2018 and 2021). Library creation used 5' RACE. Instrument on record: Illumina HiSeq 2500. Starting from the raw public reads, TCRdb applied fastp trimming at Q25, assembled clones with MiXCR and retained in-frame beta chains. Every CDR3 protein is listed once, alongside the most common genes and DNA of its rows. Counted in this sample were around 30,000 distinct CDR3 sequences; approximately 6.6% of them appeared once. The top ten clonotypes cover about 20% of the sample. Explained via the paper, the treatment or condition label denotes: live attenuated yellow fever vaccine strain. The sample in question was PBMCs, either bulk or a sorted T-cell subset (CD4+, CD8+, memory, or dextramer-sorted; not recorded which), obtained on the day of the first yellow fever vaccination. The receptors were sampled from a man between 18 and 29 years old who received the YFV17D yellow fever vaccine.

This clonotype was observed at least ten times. The DNA of the CDR3 is TGTGCCAGCAGACATGAAGAGACCCAGTACTTC. Translation: CASRHEETQYF. The chain carries TRBV12-3 or TRBV12-4 and TRBJ2-5, with D unresolved. V was cut by 6 bases and J by 3 bases, with 5 bases left in between. The CDR3 loop spans 11 amino acids.

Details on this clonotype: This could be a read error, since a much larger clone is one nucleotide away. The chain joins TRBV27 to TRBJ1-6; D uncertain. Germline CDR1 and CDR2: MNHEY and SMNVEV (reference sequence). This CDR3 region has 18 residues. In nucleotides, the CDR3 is TGTGCCAGCAGTTTGGGATCGTCCCGGAGCTCCTATAAATCACCCCTCCACTTT. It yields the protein CASSLGSSRSSYKSPLHF.

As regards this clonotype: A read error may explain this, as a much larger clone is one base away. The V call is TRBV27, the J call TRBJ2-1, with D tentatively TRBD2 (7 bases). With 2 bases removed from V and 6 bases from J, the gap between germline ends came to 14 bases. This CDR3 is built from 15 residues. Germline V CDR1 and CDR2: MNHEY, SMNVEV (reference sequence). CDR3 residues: CASSLGAGAGNEQFF. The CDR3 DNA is TGTGCCAGCAGTTTAGGCGCGGGGGCAGGCAATGAGCAGTTCTTC.

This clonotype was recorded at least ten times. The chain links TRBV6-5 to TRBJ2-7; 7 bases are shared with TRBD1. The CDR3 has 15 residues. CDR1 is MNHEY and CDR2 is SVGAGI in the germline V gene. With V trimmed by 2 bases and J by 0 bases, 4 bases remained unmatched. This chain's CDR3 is CASSYGQGVSYEQYF. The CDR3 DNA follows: TGTGCCAGCAGTTACGGGCAGGGGGTCTCCTACGAGCAGTACTTC.

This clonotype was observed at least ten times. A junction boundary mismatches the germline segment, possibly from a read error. The CDR3 region is CATSRAQNRPQHF. The CDR3 nucleotides read TGTGCCACCAGCAGGGCCCAGAATCGGCCCCAGCATTTT. V gene TRBV15 combines with J gene TRBJ1-5, with D uncertain. Germline V gives CDR1 LNHNV, CDR2 YYDKDF (reference sequence). This CDR3 is 13 amino acids long.

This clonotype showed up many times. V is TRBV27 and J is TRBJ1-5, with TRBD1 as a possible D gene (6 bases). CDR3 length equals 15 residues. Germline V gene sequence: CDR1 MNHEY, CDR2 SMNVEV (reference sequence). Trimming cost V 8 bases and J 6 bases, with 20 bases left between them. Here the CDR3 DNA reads TGTGCCAGCTCCCCACTACAGGGTATTGGTCAGCCCCAGCATTTT. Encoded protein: CASSPLQGIGQPQHF.

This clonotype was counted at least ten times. The DNA for the CDR3 is TGTGCCAGCAGCTACAGGGGGCGAGAGACCCAGTACTTC. Translation gives CASSYRGRETQYF. The chain recombines TRBV7-9 with TRBJ2-5; 9 bases agree with TRBD1. V was clipped by 4 bases and J by 4 bases; unmatched bases: 1. The CDR3 length is 13 residues. CDR1 is SEHNR and CDR2 is FQNEAQ in the germline V gene (reference sequence).

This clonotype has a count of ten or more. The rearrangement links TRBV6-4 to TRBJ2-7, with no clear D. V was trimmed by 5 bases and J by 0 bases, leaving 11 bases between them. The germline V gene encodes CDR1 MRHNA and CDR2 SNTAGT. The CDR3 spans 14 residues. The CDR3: CASSPAPFSYEQYF. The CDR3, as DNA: TGTGCCAGCAGTCCAGCTCCCTTCTCCTACGAGCAGTACTTC.

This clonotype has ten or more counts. CDR3 amino acids: CASRVGAKNIQYF. The CDR3 DNA follows: TGCGCCAGCCGGGTGGGGGCCAAAAACATTCAGTACTTC. This chain connects TRBV10-2 to TRBJ2-4; D gene unclear. Germline values: CDR1 WSHSY, CDR2 SAAADI. The germline V and J ends were trimmed by 8 bases and 1 base, with 9 bases remaining between them. The CDR3 totals 13 residues.

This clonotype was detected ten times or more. The CDR3 protein is CASSPSGNTIYF. Written as DNA, the CDR3 is TGTGCCAGCAGTCCCTCTGGAAACACCATATATTTT. The V gene is TRBV6-5, the J gene TRBJ1-3, with D unclear. The CDR3 sequence is 12 residues long. Trimming pared 5 bases from V and 0 bases from J, leaving 2 bases between. Germline CDR1 and CDR2: MNHEY and SVGAGI.

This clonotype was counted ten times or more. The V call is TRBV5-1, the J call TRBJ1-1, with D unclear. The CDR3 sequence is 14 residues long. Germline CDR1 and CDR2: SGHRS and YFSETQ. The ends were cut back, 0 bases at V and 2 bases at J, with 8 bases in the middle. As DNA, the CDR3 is TGCGCCAGCAGCTTGGTGGTCTTCAACACTGAAGCTTTCTTT. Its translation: CASSLVVFNTEAFF.

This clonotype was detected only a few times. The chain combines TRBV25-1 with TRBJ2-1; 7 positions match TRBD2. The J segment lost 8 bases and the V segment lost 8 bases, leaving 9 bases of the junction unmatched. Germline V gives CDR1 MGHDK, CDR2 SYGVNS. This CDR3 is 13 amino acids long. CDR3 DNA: TGTGCCAGCGGGGCGGTGGGAGGGTATGAGCAGTTCTTC. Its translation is CASGAVGGYEQFF.

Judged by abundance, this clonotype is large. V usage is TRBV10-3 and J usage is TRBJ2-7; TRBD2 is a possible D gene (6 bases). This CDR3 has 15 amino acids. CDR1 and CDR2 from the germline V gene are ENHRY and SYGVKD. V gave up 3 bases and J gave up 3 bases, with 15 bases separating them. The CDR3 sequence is CAISDPGLPNYEQYF. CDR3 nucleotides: TGTGCCATCAGTGACCCGGGACTTCCTAACTACGAGCAGTACTTC.

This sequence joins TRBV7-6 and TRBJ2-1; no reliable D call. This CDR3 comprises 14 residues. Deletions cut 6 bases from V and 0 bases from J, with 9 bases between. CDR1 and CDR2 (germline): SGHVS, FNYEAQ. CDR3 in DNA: TGTGCCAGCAGACCCCTGAGCTCCTACAATGAGCAGTTCTTC. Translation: CASRPLSSYNEQFF.

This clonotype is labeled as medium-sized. Here the CDR3 DNA reads TGCGCCAGCAGCCAAGGGGGGCGAAGGGGAGCCTCCTACAATGAGCAGTTCTTC. It codes for CASSQGGRRGASYNEQFF. The chain couples TRBV4-1 to TRBJ2-1; D is perhaps TRBD1 (6 bases). The CDR3 has 18 amino acids. Germline V lookup: CDR1 MGHRA, CDR2 YSYEKL. V was trimmed by 1 base and J by 0 bases, leaving 16 bases between them.

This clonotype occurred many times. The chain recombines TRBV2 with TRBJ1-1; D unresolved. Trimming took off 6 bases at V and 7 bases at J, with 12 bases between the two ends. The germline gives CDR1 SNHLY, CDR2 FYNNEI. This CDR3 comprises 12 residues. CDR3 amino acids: CASSDEGLEAFF. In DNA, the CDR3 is TGTGCCAGCAGCGATGAGGGCCTTGAAGCTTTCTTT.

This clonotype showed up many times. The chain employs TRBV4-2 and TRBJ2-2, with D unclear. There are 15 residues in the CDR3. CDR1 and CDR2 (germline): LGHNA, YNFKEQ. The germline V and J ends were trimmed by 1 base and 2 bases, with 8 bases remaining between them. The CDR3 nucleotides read TGTGCCAGCAGCCAAGCATCCCGAAACACCGGGGAGCTGTTTTTT. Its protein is CASSQASRNTGELFF.

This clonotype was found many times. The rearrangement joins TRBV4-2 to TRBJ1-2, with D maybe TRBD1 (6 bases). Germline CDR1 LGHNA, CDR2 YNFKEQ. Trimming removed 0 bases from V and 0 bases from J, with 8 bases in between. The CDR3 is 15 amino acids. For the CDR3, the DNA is TGTGCCAGCAGCCAAGAAAGGACAGCTAACTATGGCTACACCTTC. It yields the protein CASSQERTANYGYTF.